The 22 T cell receptor beta chains presented below share a single source sample, sequenced in a study of T-cell reconstitution after alpha-beta-depleted transplantation in children (dated by TCRdb to about 2016). Receptors were amplified or captured by PCR. Sequencing relied on an Illumina HiSeq 2500. TCR library preparation used molecular barcoding, with unique molecular identifiers applied to normalize quantification of the TCRbeta repertoire. TCRdb reprocessed the public reads (quality trimming at Q25 with fastp, clone calling with MiXCR) and kept in-frame beta chains. One record per CDR3 amino acid sequence lists the most common genes and DNA. This sample is represented by a few hundred thousand distinct CDR3 sequences; approximately 9.8% of them were singletons. 10% of the sample goes to the ten largest clones. This specimen was PBMCs from the stem cell graft donor, taken from the stem cell graft. The source is a human donor who donated a stem cell graft to a child with SCID.

This clonotype was picked up many times. The chain combines TRBV5-1 with TRBJ1-6; 8 bases align to TRBD1. Germline V gene data show CDR1 as SGHRS and CDR2 as YFSETQ. The CDR3 runs 14 residues. The V segment lost 0 bases and the J segment 7 bases; nucleotides outside the gene matches: 0. The CDR3 protein is CASSLDRGNSPLHF. For the CDR3, the DNA is TGCGCCAGCAGCTTGGACAGGGGGAATTCACCCCTCCACTTT.

A few counts support this clonotype. CDR3 coding DNA: TGTGCCAGCACCAACCCCGGGCAGGGCATTAATTATGGCTACACCTTC. It specifies CASTNPGQGINYGYTF. The chain carries TRBV12-3 or TRBV12-4 and TRBJ1-2; possible D gene TRBD1, 5 bases. There are 16 residues in the CDR3. V was trimmed by 7 bases and J by 5 bases, leaving 23 bases between them.

DNA for the CDR3: TGCAGTGCTGGGCCGGAAGCGGGGGGGCCGAGTGAGGATACGCAGTATTTT. Residues: CSAGPEAGGPSEDTQYF. The chain combines TRBV20-1 with TRBJ2-3; 10 positions agree with TRBD2. The V segment lost 5 bases and the J segment 6 bases; nucleotides outside the gene matches: 17. The CDR3 runs to 17 residues. From germline, CDR1 is DFQATT and CDR2 SNEGSKA (reference sequence).

This clonotype came up a few times. The chain employs TRBV9 and TRBJ1-2; D uncertain. Trimming removed 0 bases at V and 1 base at J, with 10 bases between. The CDR3 is 15 residues long. Germline V gene lookup returns CDR1 SGDLS and CDR2 YYNGEE. The CDR3 DNA reads TGTGCCAGCAGCGTAGGGACCGACGATAACTATGGCTACACCTTC. Amino acid sequence: CASSVGTDDNYGYTF.

The rearrangement joins TRBV5-1 to TRBJ2-2; 11 bases align to TRBD1. The CDR3 sequence is 15 residues long. Germline V gene lookup returns CDR1 SGHRS and CDR2 YFSETQ. V lost 4 bases, J lost 6 bases, and 5 bases stayed unmatched. CDR3 sequence: CASSQGQGAAGELFF. CDR3 bases: TGCGCCAGCAGCCAAGGACAGGGGGCGGCCGGGGAGCTGTTTTTT.

Only a few counts were recorded for this clonotype. This chain links TRBV3-1 with TRBJ2-2; D not certain. Germline V gene lookup returns CDR1 LGHDT and CDR2 YNNKEL (reference sequence). The V and J ends lost 0 bases and 4 bases respectively, with 9 bases between them. This CDR3 is 15 amino acids long. The CDR3, as DNA: TGTGCCAGCAGCCAAGAAATGACACCCACCGGGGAGCTGTTTTTT. It specifies CASSQEMTPTGELFF.

Only a few counts were recorded for this clonotype. The V call is TRBV3-1, the J call TRBJ2-7, with TRBD1 matching over 7 bases. Germline CDR1 and CDR2: LGHDT and YNNKEL (reference sequence). Trimming took 5 bases from V and 4 from J; bases not matched to a gene: 8. The CDR3 spans 14 residues. The CDR3 is CASSRDSYNYEQYF. CDR3 DNA sequence: TGTGCCAGCAGCAGGGACAGCTACAATTACGAGCAGTACTTC.

This clonotype was detected only a few times. The CDR3 DNA is TGTGCCAGCAGTTACGCTCTGGGGGGGGAGGGAAATTACTACGAGCAGTACTTC. Amino acid sequence: CASSYALGGEGNYYEQYF. V usage is TRBV6-5 and J usage is TRBJ2-7, with 7 nucleotides matching TRBD2. The ends lost 2 bases at V and 3 bases at J; junction bases unmatched: 16. CDR1 and CDR2 from the germline V gene are MNHEY and SVGAGI. The CDR3 loop spans 18 amino acids.

This clonotype was observed a few times. The chain has TRBV11-2 and TRBJ1-2, with a tentative D call TRBD1 (6 bases). V was pared by 1 base and J by 5 bases, with 11 bases between. CDR1 and CDR2 from the germline V gene are SGHAT and FQNNGV. This CDR3 is built from 14 residues. As DNA, the CDR3 is TGTGCCAGCAGCTTAGTTGGGACAAGTTATGGCTACACCTTC. Residues: CASSLVGTSYGYTF.

The chain is built from TRBV5-1 and TRBJ2-7; no firm D call. The CDR3 length is 16 residues. Trimming removed 0 bases from V and 5 bases from J, with 18 bases in between. Germline CDR1 reads SGHRS; CDR2 reads YFSETQ. CDR3 sequence reads: CASSLAFRLLDHEQYF. CDR3 bases: TGCGCCAGCAGCTTGGCTTTCCGGCTCCTTGACCACGAGCAGTACTTC.

The chain links TRBV5-1 to TRBJ1-4; D not certain. Germline V lookup: CDR1 SGHRS, CDR2 YFSETQ. V was cut by 0 bases and J by 8 bases, with 11 bases left in between. This CDR3 is built from 14 residues. CDR3 in DNA: TGCGCCAGCAGCTTGGAGGTCAATGGGGAAAAACTGTTTTTT. It specifies CASSLEVNGEKLFF.

This clonotype was observed at least ten times. V and J are TRBV10-3 and TRBJ2-3; D perhaps matches TRBD1 (6 bases). Per the germline V gene, CDR1 is ENHRY and CDR2 is SYGVKD. The CDR3 is 13 amino acids. With 8 bases removed from V and 5 bases from J, the gap between germline ends came to 14 bases. CDR3 sequence (DNA): TGTGCCATCGAAAGGGCAGGGGAAGATACGCAGTATTTT. This gives the protein CAIERAGEDTQYF.

V usage is TRBV7-3 and J usage is TRBJ2-2; D is unclear. V gave up 2 bases and J gave up 2 bases, with 6 bases separating them. Per germline, CDR1 SGHTA and CDR2 FQGTGA. The CDR3 spans 14 residues. As DNA, the CDR3 is TGTGCCAGCAGCTTAGTGCGAAACACCGGGGAGCTGTTTTTT. This translates into CASSLVRNTGELFF. Complete variable domain (other parts from reference TRBV7-3 and TRBJ2-2): GAGVSQTPSNKVTEKGKYVELRCDPISGHTALYWYRQSLGQGPEFLIYFQGTGAADDSGLPNDRFFAVRPEGSVSTLKIQRTERGDSAVYLCASSLVRNTGELFFGEGSRLTVL.

This clonotype was picked up a small number of times. The chain carries TRBV29-1 and TRBJ1-2; TRBD1 might be the D (6 bases). V lost 4 bases and J lost 5, with 11 bases in between. Germline assignment: CDR1 SQVTM and CDR2 ANQGSEA. This CDR3 contains 12 residues. CDR3 in DNA: TGCAGCGTTGGCTTGCAGGGGTATGGCTACACCTTC. Its protein product is CSVGLQGYGYTF.

This clonotype was recorded only once. The chain uses TRBV14 and TRBJ2-3, with TRBD1 identical over 8 bases. Germline CDR1 SGHDN, CDR2 FVKESK. The CDR3 contains 15 residues. J lost 3 bases, V lost 5 bases, and 7 bases had no gene match. The CDR3 DNA reads TGTGCCAGCAGCGACTGGACAGGGAGTACAGATACGCAGTATTTT. Protein product: CASSDWTGSTDTQYF.

The chain has TRBV19 and TRBJ2-6; D is ambiguous. V was clipped by 9 bases and J by 0 bases, with 6 bases between them. The CDR3 contains 13 residues. In germline, CDR1 is LNHDA, CDR2 SQIVND (reference sequence). The CDR3 region is CASHLSGANVLTF. In DNA, the CDR3 is TGTGCCAGCCATCTCTCTGGGGCCAACGTCCTGACTTTC.

The chain joins TRBV5-1 to TRBJ1-6; no clear D. Germline V gene data show CDR1 as SGHRS and CDR2 as YFSETQ. This CDR3 is 17 amino acids long. V gave up 0 bases and J gave up 9 bases, with 19 bases separating them. The CDR3 DNA follows: TGCGCCAGCAGCTTGGCCCTAGACTCGACCTCTGGTTCACCCCTCCACTTT. It translates to CASSLALDSTSGSPLHF.

There are many counts of this clonotype. CDR3 in amino acids: CASSPTSGQYNEQFF. The CDR3 DNA is TGTGCCAGCAGCCCGACTAGCGGGCAATACAATGAGCAGTTCTTC. The chain couples TRBV3-1 to TRBJ2-1, with 10 nucleotides matching TRBD2. Germline-derived CDR1 and CDR2 are LGHDT and YNNKEL (reference sequence). The CDR3 runs 15 residues. Losses at the gene ends were 4 bases for V and 4 bases for J; bases not matched to a gene: 4.

The V gene is TRBV12-3 or TRBV12-4, the J gene TRBJ1-2; 8 nucleotides line up with TRBD1. The CDR3 is made up of 13 amino acids. The V gene end was trimmed by 1 base and the J gene end by 7 bases; junction bases not matched to a gene: 2. CDR3: CASSLVGQGGYTF. The CDR3 DNA follows: TGTGCCAGCAGTTTAGTCGGACAGGGTGGCTACACCTTC.

This clonotype was detected only a few times. This chain connects TRBV11-2 to TRBJ1-1, with TRBD1 matching over 7 bases. The CDR3 is 16 residues long. The V gene end was trimmed by 4 bases and the J gene end by 6 bases; junction bases not matched to a gene: 14. The germline gives CDR1 SGHAT, CDR2 FQNNGV. CDR3 residues: CASSYPLAAGGPEAFF. The DNA of the CDR3 is TGTGCCAGCAGCTACCCACTGGCGGCAGGGGGACCTGAAGCTTTCTTT. Combining the CDR3 with reference TRBV11-2 and TRBJ1-1 gives the whole variable domain EAGVAQSPRYKIIEKRQSVAFWCNPISGHATLYWYQQILGQGPKLLIQFQNNGVVDDSQLPKDRFSAERLKGVDSTLKIQPAKLEDSAVYLCASSYPLAAGGPEAFFGQGTRLTVV.

This clonotype was seen a handful of times. This sequence joins TRBV20-1 and TRBJ1-6; D gene uncertain. Germline values: CDR1 DFQATT, CDR2 SNEGSKA (reference sequence). This CDR3 comprises 14 residues. The V and J ends lost 5 bases and 5 bases respectively, with 13 bases between them. CDR3 region: CSAPGGQNNSPLHF. Here the CDR3 DNA reads TGCAGTGCTCCGGGAGGCCAGAATAATTCACCCCTCCACTTT.

The rearrangement joins TRBV12-3 or TRBV12-4 to TRBJ2-4; 9 bases fit TRBD1. CDR3 size: 14 residues. The V and J ends lost 4 bases and 6 bases, in that order; junction bases with no gene match: 4. The CDR3 region is CASSYRGQGNIQYF. The CDR3 DNA follows: TGTGCCAGCAGTTACAGGGGGCAGGGAAACATTCAGTACTTC.